This T cell receptor beta chain came from a study of prognosis after radiotherapy for stage I lung cancer. Study overall: Medical inoperability applied to all of the non-small cell lung cancer patients. A handful of patients developed distant metastases (median about seven months) after radiotherapy; 15 showed no significant progression.

J gave up 7 bases and V 5 bases, and 17 bases lay outside the gene matches. Germline assignment: CDR1 LNHDA and CDR2 SQIVND (reference sequence). CDR3 length: 18 residues. The study's findings and limits: The median unique TCR clone count dropped from approximately 10,000 to 7,000 after stereotactic body radiation therapy.

This clonotype was recorded at least ten times. Its antigen is as yet unknown. Two-round multiplex PCR amplified TCR beta CDR3 from genomic DNA. Primers (each specific to one TRBV or TRBJ gene) were used in first-round PCR. The second round of PCR employed universal primers. TCRdb processed the multiplex PCR reads anew with MiXCR; each CDR3 protein has one entry. The sample yields some 15,000 distinct CDR3 sequences, around a quarter seen once. The sample consisted of PBMCs, taken before or after stereotactic body radiation therapy (not recorded which). The rearrangement uses TRBV19 and TRBJ1-2, with 12 bases aligning to TRBD1. This clonotype originated in a donor aged 50 or older with non-small cell lung cancer. The CDR3, as DNA: TGTGCCAGTAGTGGCCGCCGGGACAGGGGGCGCAGATACGGTGGCTACACCTTC. It codes for CASSGRRDRGRRYGGYTF.